This section outlines one TCR beta chain sequence together with its context. Its antigen target is currently unknown. Nothing much larger sits one base from this clone, and base qualities are not available. This sample stems from a study of CD8+ T cells in alopecia areata (dated by TCRdb to 2016 to 2018). Background on the whole study: The treated patients took part in an open-label pilot trial in which moderate-to-severe alopecia areata was treated with oral tofacitinib at 5 to 10 mg twice daily. In both human patients and the C3H/HeJ mouse model, the study applied high-throughput TCRbeta sequencing to look at T cell clonal expansion in alopecia areata. immunoSEQ multiplex PCR using 35 Vbeta forward primers and 13 Jbeta reverse primers was used to amplify TCRbeta CDR3 regions. Scalp clonality was compared among normal scalp (n=4), patchy alopecia areata scalp (n=8), and alopecia totalis/universalis scalp (n=8). Patients stayed on tofacitinib for 6 to 18 months and then had 6 months of follow-up off drug so that delayed response and recurrence could be assessed. RNA was obtained with the PAXgene miRNA kit for fixed scalp, the miRNeasy kit for PBMCs, and the RNeasy kit for mouse skin. Patients on tofacitinib were biopsied at baseline and after 4 and 24 weeks of treatment, and several of the patients also had a later scalp biopsy. On the human side, TCRbeta sequencing was run on scalp tissue and on sorted CD4+ and CD8+ peripheral blood T cells from healthy controls and from alopecia areata patients with either patchy or totalis/universalis disease. Overall results and qualifications from the work: Compared with normal scalp, lesional scalp, particularly in alopecia totalis/universalis, had higher clonality and more expanded CD8+ clones, which suggests antigenic drive. Shared TCR sequences between patients were less evident than in mice, which may be partly attributable to HLA diversity in the patient population. Scalp TCR repertoire analysis is complicated because resident alphabeta T cells in normal human skin are also sequenced, whereas mouse skin is dominated by gammadelta T cells.

The sample's time point label is to be understood as: baseline before oral tofacitinib. Lesional scalp punch biopsies and peripheral blood were collected from alopecia areata patients. PBMCs were isolated by density centrifugation and stained for CD3, CD4 and CD8, after which CD4+ and CD8+ T cells were sorted on a FACSAria. Library preparation used the immunoSEQ multiplex PCR assay. RNA was extracted from all samples and reverse transcribed into cDNA as template for TCR sequencing. First-strand cDNA was synthesized with SuperScript III using a 2:1 mix of oligo-dT and random hexamers. Amplification bias was assessed with a synthetic immune receptor repertoire, and residual bias was removed computationally. The original pipeline was this. Raw reads were preprocessed to remove errors, and CDR3 was defined by IMGT conventions from the conserved cysteine to phenylalanine. Clonality was computed as 1 minus the Shannon entropy, with the entropy normalized by log2 of the number of productive unique TCRs. Scalp TCRbeta sequences were cross-referenced with sorted blood CD4 and CD8 repertoires so that the CD4 or CD8 identity of scalp clones could be inferred. The table comes from immuneACCESS by way of TCRdb, which keeps in-frame sequences with V and J called. Part of the clones is missing from these tables; in studies checked, under half for an unresolved V gene and the rest for unknown reasons. D and trimming come from the DNA, and the V and J calls and clone size come from that table. The sample has around 160,000 clones on record, around 87% of them singletons. More than 13% of the sample lies in the top ten.

Relative to germline, V is 5 bases shorter and J is 9 bases shorter, with 8 bases between their ends. From a lookup of the germline V gene (reference sequence), CDR1 and CDR2 are MNHEY and SMNVEV. The CDR3 runs 12 residues from the cysteine to the phenylalanine. The entry retains the CDR3 DNA only, 36 bases that are in frame from base 1. The chain links TRBV27 with TRBJ1-6, with TRBD1 tentatively as D gene (5 bases match). This sample comprised CD8+ T cells sorted from blood, obtained at week 0. The sequence came from a human donor with alopecia areata. This receptor carries the CDR3 CASSSGGSPLHF. The nucleotides read TGTGCCAGCAGTAGTGGGGGTTCACCCCTCCACTTT.